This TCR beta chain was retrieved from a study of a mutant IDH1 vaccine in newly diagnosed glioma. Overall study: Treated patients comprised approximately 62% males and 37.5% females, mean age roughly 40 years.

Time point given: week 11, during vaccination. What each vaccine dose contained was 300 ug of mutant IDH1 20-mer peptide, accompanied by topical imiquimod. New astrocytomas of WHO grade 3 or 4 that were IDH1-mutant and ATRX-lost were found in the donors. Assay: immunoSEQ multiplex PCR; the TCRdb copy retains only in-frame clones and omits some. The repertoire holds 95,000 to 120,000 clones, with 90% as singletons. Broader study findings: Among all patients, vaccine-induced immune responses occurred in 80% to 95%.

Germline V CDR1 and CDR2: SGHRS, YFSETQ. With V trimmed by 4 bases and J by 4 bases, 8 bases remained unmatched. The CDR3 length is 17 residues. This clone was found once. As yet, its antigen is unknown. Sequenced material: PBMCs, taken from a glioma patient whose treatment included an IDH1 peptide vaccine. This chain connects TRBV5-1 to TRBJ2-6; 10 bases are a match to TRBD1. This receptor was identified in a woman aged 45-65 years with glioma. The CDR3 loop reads CASSPGTGVLGANVLTF. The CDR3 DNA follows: TGCGCCAGCAGCCCCGGGACAGGGGTACTGGGGGCCAACGTCCTGACTTTC.